What follows are 19 T cell receptor beta chains derived from one specimen sequenced in a study of cytomegalovirus exposure and HLA in healthy donors. Only in-frame clones appear in the TCRdb table, and some are missing; sequencing was by immunoSEQ multiplex PCR. This table has 150,000 or so clones, 70% to 90% appearing once. The specimen was PBMCs. Source of these receptors: a young man in good health and CMV-seropositive.

The gene calls are TRBV10-3 and TRBJ2-5; no definite D call. Germline-derived CDR1 and CDR2 are ENHRY and SYGVKD. The CDR3 sequence is 12 residues long. V was cut by 0 bases and J by 4 bases, with 3 bases left in between. The CDR3 DNA sequence: TGTGCCATCAGTGAGTCTCTAGAGACCCAGTACTTC. This encodes CAISESLETQYF.

The rearrangement uses TRBV15 and TRBJ1-2, with TRBD1 matching 9 bases. Germline CDR1 LNHNV, CDR2 YYDKDF (reference sequence). The V and J ends lost 3 bases and 2 bases, in that order; junction bases with no gene match: 4. The CDR3 is 15 amino acids. The CDR3 sequence is CATSRDRGQNYGYTF. CDR3 DNA sequence: TGTGCCACCAGCAGGGACAGGGGACAGAACTATGGCTACACCTTC.

The chain recombines TRBV7-2 with TRBJ2-3; D unclear. This CDR3 contains 15 residues. Germline V CDR1 and CDR2: SGHTA, FQGNSA. V lost 3 bases and J lost 2, with 12 bases in between. DNA of the CDR3: TGTGCCAGCAGCTTCAACCCTACAGACACAGATACGCAGTATTTT. Its translation: CASSFNPTDTDTQYF. Based on the CDR3 plus reference TRBV7-2 and TRBJ2-3, the full variable domain is GAGVSQSPSNKVTEKGKDVELRCDPISGHTALYWYRQSLGQGLEFLIYFQGNSAPDKSGLPSDRFSAERTGGSVSTLTIQRTQQEDSAVYLCASSFNPTDTDTQYFGPGTRLTVL.

V usage is TRBV9 and J usage is TRBJ2-3; 8 nucleotides align to TRBD2. The trim removed 1 base at V and 6 bases at J, leaving 4 bases unmatched. There are 14 residues in the CDR3. Germline V gene sequence: CDR1 SGDLS, CDR2 YYNGEE. CDR3 in amino acids: CASSVLAGTDTQYF. In DNA form, the CDR3 reads TGTGCCAGCAGCGTATTAGCGGGGACCGATACGCAGTATTTT.

The chain joins TRBV7-9 to TRBJ2-7; tentatively, D is TRBD2 (5 bases). Trimming stripped 5 bases from V and 4 bases from J, with 9 bases between. From germline, CDR1 is SEHNR and CDR2 FQNEAQ (reference sequence). The CDR3 sequence is 12 residues long. CDR3 amino acids: CASSPDWYEQYF. The CDR3 DNA follows: TGTGCCAGCAGCCCGGACTGGTACGAGCAGTACTTC.

This clone was observed once. The chain joins TRBV6-5 to TRBJ2-1; the D gene is possibly TRBD2 (6 bases). Germline assignment: CDR1 MNHEY and CDR2 SVGAGI. V was trimmed by 2 bases and J by 8 bases, leaving 7 bases between them. The CDR3 is made up of 12 amino acids. The CDR3 coding sequence is TGTGCCAGCAGTTACGGCGGGGATGAGCAGTTCTTC. Its protein product is CASSYGGDEQFF.

The sample holds one count of this clone. CDR3 sequence reads: CASSTGTYNEAFF. CDR3 nucleotide sequence: TGTGCCAGCAGCACCGGGACATATAATGAAGCTTTCTTT. The J gene is TRBJ1-1, the V gene TRBV5-6; a weak D match, TRBD1 (6 bases). V lost 4 bases and J 7 bases, leaving 14 bases between the germline ends. This CDR3 region has 13 residues. Germline CDR1 SGHDT, CDR2 YYEEEE. Full variable domain (remainder filled in from reference TRBV5-6 and TRBJ1-1): DAGVTQSPTHLIKTRGQQVTLRCSPKSGHDTVSWYQQALGQGPQFIFQYYEEEERQRGNFPDRFSGHQFPNYSSELNVNALLLGDSALYLCASSTGTYNEAFFGQGTRLTVV.

The chain combines TRBV4-3 with TRBJ1-5, with D unresolved. The germline V gene has CDR1 LGHNA and CDR2 YSLEER. V gave up 1 base and J gave up 4 bases, with 8 bases separating them. The CDR3 consists of 14 residues. The CDR3 DNA follows: TGCGCCAGCAGCCAAGGCACACAGAATCAGCCCCAGCATTTT. Its translation: CASSQGTQNQPQHF.

The chain couples TRBV18 to TRBJ1-2; perhaps TRBD1 as D (6 bases). The CDR3 runs to 17 residues. With 0 bases removed from V and 4 bases from J, the gap between germline ends came to 18 bases. The germline gives CDR1 KGHSH, CDR2 LQKENI. The CDR3: CASSPPGLRGRGYGYTF. CDR3 in DNA: TGTGCCAGCTCACCACCCGGATTGCGGGGGCGCGGCTATGGCTACACCTTC.

This clone is a singleton in its sample. V and J are TRBV15 and TRBJ2-3, with 10 bases fitting TRBD2. Germline loops: CDR1 LNHNV, CDR2 YYDKDF (reference sequence). Losses at the gene ends were 2 bases for V and 3 bases for J; bases not matched to a gene: 2. This CDR3 spans 15 amino acids. The CDR3 DNA reads TGTGCCACCAGCAGAAGCGGGGGGGCTACAGATACGCAGTATTTT. This sequence encodes CATSRSGGATDTQYF.

The J gene is TRBJ1-1, the V gene TRBV25-1; maybe TRBD1 (5 bases). The V end lost 0 bases, the J end lost 10 bases, and 12 bases lay between the germline ends. The CDR3 consists of 13 residues. The germline V gene encodes CDR1 MGHDK and CDR2 SYGVNS. CDR3 coding DNA: TGTGCCAGCAGTGAATACGGGGGGATAGGAGCTTTCTTT. Its translation: CASSEYGGIGAFF.

The chain links TRBV6-5 to TRBJ2-7; 7 nucleotides line up with TRBD2. The CDR3 length is 15 residues. CDR1 and CDR2 (germline): MNHEY, SVGAGI. V dropped 6 bases and J dropped 1; count of bases not matched to a gene: 9. The CDR3 bases are TGTGCCAGCAGCACGGGGCGCGGGGGTTCCTACGAGCAGTACTTC. This codes for CASSTGRGGSYEQYF.

This clone appeared once. The J gene is TRBJ1-4, the V gene TRBV6-5; D unresolved. This CDR3 contains 13 residues. The germline V and J ends were trimmed by 4 bases and 8 bases, with 11 bases remaining between them. Germline-derived CDR1 and CDR2 are MNHEY and SVGAGI. This CDR3 is CASSSSSWEKLFF. The DNA for the CDR3 is TGTGCCAGCAGTTCCTCGAGTTGGGAAAAACTGTTTTTT.

The chain has TRBV4-3 and TRBJ2-2; no clear D gene. CDR3 length equals 16 residues. Trimming took off 1 base at V and 2 bases at J, with 11 bases between the two ends. Germline V gene data show CDR1 as LGHNA and CDR2 as YSLEER. CDR3 coding DNA: TGCGCCAGCAGCCAAGGTTCAGGCCTAAACACCGGGGAGCTGTTTTTT. Its protein product is CASSQGSGLNTGELFF.

The chain recombines TRBV27 with TRBJ1-5; 7 bases agree with TRBD1. With 1 base clipped from V and 5 bases from J, the junction kept 5 bases outside the gene matches. The germline CDR1 and CDR2 sequences are MNHEY and SMNVEV (reference sequence). The CDR3 runs 15 residues. CDR3 loop: CASSLYTGVDQPQHF. CDR3 nucleotide sequence: TGTGCCAGCAGTTTATACACAGGGGTTGATCAGCCCCAGCATTTT.

V and J are TRBV2 and TRBJ2-1, with TRBD2 as a possible D gene (5 bases). Trimming left V 7 bases short and J 7 bases short, with 11 bases between. Looked up from germline, CDR1 is SNHLY and CDR2 is FYNNEI. The CDR3 covers 12 residues. The CDR3 bases are TGTGCCAGCATTACTAGGGAAAATGAGCAGTTCTTC. Translating it yields CASITRENEQFF. The full variable domain, completed using reference TRBV2 and TRBJ2-1, is EPEVTQTPSHQVTQMGQEVILRCVPISNHLYFYWYRQILGQKVEFLVSFYNNEISEKSEIFDDQFSVERPDGSNFTLKIRSTKLEDSAMYFCASITRENEQFFGPGTRLTVL.

This chain joins TRBV18 and TRBJ1-1; D remains unclear. V shed 3 bases and J shed 0 bases, with 11 bases lying between them. The germline CDR1 and CDR2 sequences are KGHSH and LQKENI. The CDR3 covers 15 residues. CDR3 bases: TGTGCCAGCTCACCCGGAGTCCGCCTGAACACTGAAGCTTTCTTT. Its translation: CASSPGVRLNTEAFF.

The chain couples TRBV5-1 to TRBJ2-3; D gene unclear. This CDR3 spans 12 amino acids. Germline values: CDR1 SGHRS, CDR2 YFSETQ. V was shortened by 0 bases and J by 4 bases, with 3 bases between the two germline ends. The chain's CDR3 is CASSLASDTQYF. The CDR3 nucleotides are TGCGCCAGCAGCTTGGCCTCAGATACGCAGTATTTT.

This sequence joins TRBV27 and TRBJ2-3; TRBD1 matches 10 bases. V gave up 0 bases and J gave up 2 bases; unmatched junction bases: 14. The CDR3 covers 20 residues. The V gene's germline CDR1 is MNHEY and CDR2 SMNVEV (reference sequence). CDR3 amino acids: CASSLSIPVFGTGDTDTQYF. The CDR3 coding sequence is TGTGCCAGCAGTTTATCCATCCCCGTGTTCGGGACAGGGGACACAGATACGCAGTATTTT.